This T cell receptor (beta chain) was identified during a study of blood T cell repertoires in COVID-19. The germline V gene encodes CDR1 MNHEY and CDR2 SVGAGI. V lost 6 bases to trimming and J lost 7 bases; unmatched junction nucleotides: 8. The CDR3 length is 15 residues. Assay used: immunoSEQ multiplex PCR; TCRdb lists only in-frame clones, some missing. This sample has almost 350,000 clones, with 88% found just once. The clonotype was recovered from a woman aged 30 to 39 who had been exposed to COVID-19. This sequence joins TRBV6-5 and TRBJ1-6; 8 bases agree with TRBD1. The sample was PBMCs or T cells enriched from blood (not recorded which). CDR3 in amino acids: CASSPPGQVNSPLHF. CDR3 sequence (DNA): TGTGCCAGCAGCCCCCCGGGACAGGTGAATTCACCCCTCCACTTT.